Only a few counts were recorded for the clone carrying this T cell receptor beta chain. Its matching antigen is unknown. The CDR3 is 13 residues long. V was pared by 4 bases and J by 6 bases, with 12 bases between. The germline CDR1 and CDR2 sequences are SGHNT and YENEEA. This entry comes from a study of T cells in Graves' hyperthyroidism and ophthalmopathy. Study conclusions and caveats: A 13 V-J signature model discriminated ophthalmopathy versus stable hyperthyroidism. Among thyroid clonotypes expanded above 0.001, most also appeared in blood. Model output signaled ophthalmopathy a median approximately 6.2 months ahead of onset.

Researchers took RNA transcripts and amplified the TCR beta CDR3 regions from them. The HTBI primer set was used in a first-round RT-PCR of the TCR CDR3. TCRdb re-called the multiplex PCR reads through MiXCR, storing one row per CDR3 protein. The top ten hold 44% of the sample, which has 500,000 to 600,000 distinct CDR3 sequences, 40% to 50% seen once. Diagnostic decisions used clinical symptoms, serum thyroxine and TRAb, thyroid ultrasound and orbital computed tomography. This chain connects TRBV11-3 to TRBJ1-1, with a weak D call TRBD1 (5 bases). Sample: peripheral blood or thyroid tissue (not recorded which). The source of this sequence is an adult woman with Graves' disease, either hyperthyroidism or ophthalmopathy (not recorded which). The CDR3 nucleotides read TGTGCCAGCAGCTCGGGGCAGCGCGCTGAAGCTTTCTTT. It is translated as CASSSGQRAEAFF.